The text below deals with one TCR beta chain. This clone is judged large (0.1 to 1%). Its antigen is still unknown. Per-base quality was not reported, and no clone a single base away is much larger than it. The data were taken from a study of T cells in localized non-small cell lung cancer (dated by TCRdb to about 2020). With respect to the entire study: Comparing tumors with uninvolved tumor-adjacent lungs, the study looked at the T cell repertoires of a few hundred patients with early-stage NSCLC. The cohort consisted of approximately 240 treatment-naive NSCLC patients whose localized lung tumors had been resected. The mean age of the NSCLC patients was about 62 years, with 120 to 150 men and 95 to 110 women.

General conclusions and limits of the study: Because the study design was exploratory, TCR variables were selected using unadjusted p-values without false-discovery rate correction. Longer overall survival was associated with higher blood T cell density, whereas shorter survival was associated with higher adjacent-lung clonality. Of the top 100 tumor clones, a median of roughly 56 were detected in paired uninvolved adjacent lung; under 35 were also among that lung's top 100. Because multi-region tumor sequencing was not done, intratumor heterogeneity could not be ruled out. Uninvolved tumor-adjacent lung showed the highest T cell clonality, higher than tumor, which suggests more focused antigenic responses in the uninvolved tumor-adjacent lung.

At diagnosis, peripheral blood, uninvolved tumor-adjacent lung and tumor were collected and were preserved as a mix of fresh-frozen and FFPE material. The immunoSEQ Assay was used to sequence TCR beta CDR3 regions from DNA. In the original analysis: To compute T cell density, TCR beta template counts were normalized to usable DNA, which was estimated by amplifying housekeeping genes. Richness was estimated using the preseqR package, with extrapolation to 400,000 templates for PBMC samples and to 120,000 templates for tissue samples. Clonality was defined by subtracting Pielou's evenness from one. Tissue-enriched TCRs were identified through differential abundance testing performed on productive amino-acid clonotypes, with a minimum total count of 5 and an alpha of 0.1. Repertoire overlap between compartments was quantified with the Jaccard Index and Morisita Overlap Index. GLIPH clustered TCR beta CDR3s with public tetramer-defined viral CDR3s; viral motifs required at least three viral sequences plus V-gene enrichment. TCRdb retrieved this table from immuneACCESS and kept in-frame rearrangements only. Not all clones are present; in checked studies, unresolved V genes account for under half, and no reason is known for the remainder. V, J and clone size derive from that table, while D and trimming were established from the DNA sequence. Recorded for this sample are about 2,600 clones; 20% to 25% of them occurred a single time. The ten largest clonotypes hold under 10% of the sample.

Unmatched junction bases come to 8, with V trimmed by 5 bases and J by 9 bases. The CDR3 holds 15 amino acids from the cysteine to the phenylalanine. Only CDR3 DNA remains: 45 bases, in frame from the first base. Per the germline V gene, SGHNT is the CDR1 and YENEEA is the CDR2. The source of this sequence is a male donor older than 55 with stage III squamous cell lung carcinoma. The input for sequencing was lung tumor tissue, taken before any cancer treatment. The chain was built from TRBV11-3 and TRBJ1-6, with 9 bases matching TRBD1. The CDR3 has the sequence CASSANRGLISPLHF. The DNA sequence follows: TGTGCCAGCAGCGCGAACAGGGGGCTTATTTCACCCCTCCACTTT.